The rows below give T cell receptor beta chains drawn from one sample of a study of T cells in Graves' hyperthyroidism and ophthalmopathy. TCRdb independently ran MiXCR on the multiplex PCR reads; one entry per CDR3 protein. The sample consists of some 500,000 distinct CDR3 sequences, around 15% of them appearing once. Sequenced material: blood. The receptors derive from a woman in her twenties or thirties with Graves' ophthalmopathy. The CDR3 runs from the conserved cysteine through the conserved F or W. The D gene is left open where the match is weak. Part of the rows lack a size; the others show once, few, many or a class for expanded clones.

j_call v_call d_call clone_size cdr3_aa cdr3_nt
TRBJ2-1 TRBV12-3/TRBV12-4 TRBD2 - CASSSYREDSYNEQFF TGTGCCAGCAGTTCCTATCGGGAGGACTCCTACAATGAGCAGTTCTTC
TRBJ2-1 TRBV30 TRBD2 many CACSGRASYNEQFF TGTGCCTGTAGCGGGAGGGCGTCCTACAATGAGCAGTTCTTC
TRBJ2-1 TRBV13 TRBD2 - CASSGGLAGINEQFF TGTGCCAGCAGCGGGGGACTAGCGGGTATCAATGAGCAGTTCTTC
TRBJ2-3 TRBV5-4 - - CASSPGGRDTDTQYF TGTGCCAGCAGCCCTGGGGGCAGGGACACAGATACGCAGTATTTT
TRBJ2-1 TRBV7-3 - many CASSLRPDNEQFF TGTGCCAGCAGCTTGAGGCCCGACAATGAGCAGTTCTTC
TRBJ2-5 TRBV7-9 - many CASSLRTWDETQYF TGTGCCAGCAGCCTGAGGACATGGGACGAGACCCAGTACTTC
TRBJ1-5 TRBV4-1 TRBD1 - CASSQGFHRGLNQPQHF TGCGCCAGCAGCCAAGGTTTTCACAGGGGGCTCAATCAGCCCCAGCATTTT
TRBJ1-3 TRBV10-3 TRBD1 - CAIRPGQGSGNTIYF TGTGCCATCAGACCGGGACAGGGGTCTGGAAACACCATATATTTT
TRBJ2-7 TRBV4-2 - many CASSQDLSEQYF TGTGCCAGCAGCCAAGATCTATCCGAGCAGTACTTC
TRBJ1-1 TRBV19 - - CATGDVGRTEAFF TGTGCCACCGGGGATGTGGGTAGGACTGAAGCTTTCTTT
TRBJ1-2 TRBV13 - few CASSSATANYGYTF TGTGCCAGCAGCTCAGCGACAGCTAACTATGGCTACACCTTC
TRBJ2-1 TRBV7-8 - - CASISGGYNEQFF TGTGCCAGCATCTCCGGGGGCTACAATGAGCAGTTCTTC
TRBJ2-5 TRBV5-1 - few CASSFTGTLGETQYF TGCGCCAGCAGCTTTACCGGGACTCTGGGAGAGACCCAGTACTTC
TRBJ2-1 TRBV20-1 - many CSAWGRVDEQFF TGCAGTGCATGGGGGAGAGTCGATGAGCAGTTCTTC
TRBJ1-6 TRBV12-3/TRBV12-4 TRBD1 few CASSLGQGDPLHF TGTGCCAGCAGTTTGGGACAGGGGGACCCCCTCCACTTT
TRBJ2-7 TRBV12-3/TRBV12-4 - many CASSLAPTGNSPSYEQYF TGTGCCAGCAGTTTGGCTCCTACAGGGAATAGTCCTTCCTACGAGCAGTACTTC
TRBJ1-1 TRBV7-9 TRBD1 few CASSLRDPGTGDFEAFF TGTGCCAGCAGCTTAAGGGATCCCGGGACAGGTGACTTTGAAGCTTTCTTT
TRBJ2-7 TRBV11-2 TRBD2 many CASSHRGVPYEQYF TGTGCCAGCAGCCACCGGGGGGTTCCCTACGAGCAGTACTTC
TRBJ2-7 TRBV28 - few CASSPRPGVEQYF TGTGCCAGCAGCCCCCGCCCAGGTGTCGAGCAGTACTTC
TRBJ2-1 TRBV5-1 TRBD2 - CASSLEASGLNEQFF TGCGCCAGCAGCTTGGAAGCTAGCGGACTTAATGAGCAGTTCTTC
TRBJ2-7 TRBV10-3 - few CAIMSLDSYEQYF TGTGCCATCATGTCGCTCGACTCCTACGAGCAGTACTTC
TRBJ2-2 TRBV9 - few CASTGTDPTGGELFF TGTGCCAGCACCGGGACGGACCCGACGGGCGGGGAGCTGTTTTTT
TRBJ1-1 TRBV6-1 - few CASSGQLGNTEAFF TGTGCCAGCAGTGGACAGTTAGGCAACACTGAAGCTTTCTTT
TRBJ1-6 TRBV4-3 - - CASSQQVPGSPLHF TGCGCCAGCAGCCAACAGGTGCCCGGGTCACCCCTCCACTTT
TRBJ2-2 TRBV2 - - CASKRDPTNTGELFF TGTGCCAGCAAAAGGGACCCTACGAACACCGGGGAGCTGTTTTTT
TRBJ2-7 TRBV4-3 TRBD1 few CASSLKTGGEQYF TGCGCCAGCAGCCTGAAGACAGGGGGCGAGCAGTACTTC
TRBJ1-4 TRBV12-3/TRBV12-4 TRBD1 many CASSYGGQGNEKLFF TGTGCCAGCTCCTATGGGGGACAGGGAAATGAAAAACTGTTTTTT